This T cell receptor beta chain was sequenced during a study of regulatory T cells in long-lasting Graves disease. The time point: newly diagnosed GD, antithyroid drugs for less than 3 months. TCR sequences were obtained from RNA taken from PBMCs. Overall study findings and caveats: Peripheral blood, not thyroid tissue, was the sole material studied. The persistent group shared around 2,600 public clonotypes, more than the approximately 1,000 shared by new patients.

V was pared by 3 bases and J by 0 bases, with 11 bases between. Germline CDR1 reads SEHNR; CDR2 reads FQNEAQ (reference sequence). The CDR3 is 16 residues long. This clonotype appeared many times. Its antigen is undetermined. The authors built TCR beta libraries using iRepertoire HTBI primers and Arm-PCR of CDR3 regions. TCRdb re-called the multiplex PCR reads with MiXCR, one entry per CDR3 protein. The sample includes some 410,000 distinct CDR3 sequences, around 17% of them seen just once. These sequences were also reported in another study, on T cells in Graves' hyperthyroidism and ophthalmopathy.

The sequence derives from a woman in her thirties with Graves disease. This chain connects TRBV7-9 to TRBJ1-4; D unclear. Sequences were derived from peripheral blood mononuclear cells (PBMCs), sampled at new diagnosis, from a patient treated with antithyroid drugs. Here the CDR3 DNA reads TGTGCCAGCAGCTTCCGTACTGCCGCAACTAATGAAAAACTGTTTTTT. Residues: CASSFRTAATNEKLFF.